Listed below are T cell receptor beta chains from one sample, sequenced in a study of cytomegalovirus exposure and HLA in healthy donors. Assay used: immunoSEQ multiplex PCR; TCRdb lists only in-frame clones, some missing. The sample contains 110,000 to 150,000 clones, around 82% of which appear only once. The sample taken for sequencing was PBMCs. The receptor source for this set is a female donor in good health and CMV-seronegative. The CDR3 runs from the conserved cysteine through the conserved F or W. The order of the fields is clone size, V gene, D gene, J gene, CDR3 DNA, CDR3 protein. The D gene is left open where the match is weak. Clone size appears in some rows only: once, few, many, or a class for an expanded clone.

.	TRBV6-4	TRBD2	TRBJ2-3	TGTGCCAGCAGTCCCGGGACTAGCGGGGGCACAGATACGCAGTATTTT	CASSPGTSGGTDTQYF
.	TRBV4-2	TRBD1	TRBJ2-4	TGTGCCAGCAGCCAACCGACAGGGGAGAAAAACATTCAGTACTTC	CASSQPTGEKNIQYF
.	TRBV4-2	TRBD1	TRBJ2-7	TGTGCCAGCAGCCAAGATTTTGACGGAAGGGGGCACGGCGAGCAGTACTTC	CASSQDFDGRGHGEQYF
.	TRBV5-1	.	TRBJ1-2	TGCGCCAGCAGTTCCGGGATTAACTATGGCTACACCTTC	CASSSGINYGYTF
.	TRBV6-1	TRBD1	TRBJ1-3	TGTGCCAGCAGCGCGGGACAGATCTCTGGAAACACCATATATTTT	CASSAGQISGNTIYF
.	TRBV5-1	TRBD2	TRBJ2-3	TGCGCCAGCAGCCCCGGGACTAGCGGGAGCACAGATACGCAGTATTTT	CASSPGTSGSTDTQYF
.	TRBV6-1	TRBD1	TRBJ1-2	TGTGCCAGCAGTGAAGGGTATAAGGCAGGGGGCATCTATGGCTACACCTTC	CASSEGYKAGGIYGYTF
.	TRBV11-2	TRBD1	TRBJ1-4	TGTGCCAGCAGCTTAGGACAGGGGGTAATTGAAAAACTGTTTTTT	CASSLGQGVIEKLFF
.	TRBV28	.	TRBJ1-1	TGTGCCAGCAGCCCCGACACAAGCCATGAAGCTTTCTTT	CASSPDTSHEAFF
.	TRBV5-1	TRBD1	TRBJ2-2	TGCGCCAGCAGCTTTGACAGGGCCCCTGCGAACACCGGGGAGCTGTTTTTT	CASSFDRAPANTGELFF
.	TRBV2	.	TRBJ1-2	TGTGCCATAAGACAGAAGGGTGGCTACACCTTC	CAIRQKGGYTF
.	TRBV5-4	TRBD2	TRBJ2-5	TGTGCCAGCAGAGTCGCGGGAGTTCGCGAGACCCAGTACTTC	CASRVAGVRETQYF
few	TRBV5-1	.	TRBJ2-7	TGCGCCAGCGGGAGGGGGTTTCGAAACGAGCAGTACTTC	CASGRGFRNEQYF
.	TRBV5-1	TRBD2	TRBJ2-5	TGCGCCAGCAGCTTGAATAGCGGGAGGCCCTTAACTCAAGAGACCCAGTACTTC	CASSLNSGRPLTQETQYF
.	TRBV27	.	TRBJ2-1	TGTGCCAGCAGTATAACAGGGATGTCCTACAATGAGCAGTTCTTC	CASSITGMSYNEQFF
.	TRBV7-9	.	TRBJ2-3	TGTTCCAGCAGCCCCCTAGTTTTGAATACGCAGTATTTT	CSSSPLVLNTQYF
.	TRBV9	.	TRBJ2-1	TGTGCCAGCAGCGTACAGGGCAGGGAGCAGTTCTTC	CASSVQGREQFF
.	TRBV2	TRBD1	TRBJ2-7	TGTGCCAGCAGCGAACAGGGGAGCAGTTACGAGCAGTACTTC	CASSEQGSSYEQYF
.	TRBV28	.	TRBJ2-7	TGTGCCAGCAGTTTACCGGGACTGTACCCTACCGAGCAGTACTTC	CASSLPGLYPTEQYF
.	TRBV28	TRBD1	TRBJ1-6	TGTGCCAGCAGCTTGGACAGGGCAGTCAGCTCCTATAATTCACCCCTCCACTTT	CASSLDRAVSSYNSPLHF
.	TRBV9	TRBD2	TRBJ2-3	TGTGCCAGCAGCGTAGGTAGCTTAGCGGGACGCACAGATACGCAGTATTTT	CASSVGSLAGRTDTQYF
.	TRBV28	.	TRBJ1-1	TGTGCCAGCAGTTTTTCAGCTGAAGCTTTCTTT	CASSFSAEAFF
.	TRBV27	.	TRBJ2-3	TGTGCCAGTTCCGCGCGGATCACAGATACGCAGTATTTT	CASSARITDTQYF
.	TRBV20-1	.	TRBJ2-1	TGCAGTGCGGCCCTGGTTGATGAGCAGTTCTTC	CSAALVDEQFF
.	TRBV7-6	TRBD2	TRBJ2-2	TGTGCCAGCAGCGACAGGACTAGCCCCGGGGAGCTGTTTTTT	CASSDRTSPGELFF
few	TRBV5-1	.	TRBJ1-6	TGCGCCAGCCCCCATAACGCAGGGTTAACTTCACCCCTCCACTTT	CASPHNAGLTSPLHF
.	TRBV6-1	.	TRBJ1-6	TGTGCCAGCAGTGGTCGGAGAAGGGGTGGCTCACCCCTCCACTTT	CASSGRRRGGSPLHF
.	TRBV5-1	.	TRBJ2-7	TGCGCCAGCAGCTTGGGTGCCAGGGCCAACGAGCAGTACTTC	CASSLGARANEQYF
.	TRBV10-3	.	TRBJ2-6	TGTGCCATCAGTGAATCACAGGCTGGGGCCAACGTCCTGACTTTC	CAISESQAGANVLTF
.	TRBV6-6	TRBD1	TRBJ1-4	TGTGCCAGCAGGGGGACAGCAACTAATGAAAAACTGTTTTTT	CASRGTATNEKLFF
once	TRBV27	.	TRBJ2-1	TGTGCCAGCAGTTTAACCACTGCGGTTAGTCGAGACAATGAGCAGTTCTTC	CASSLTTAVSRDNEQFF
.	TRBV4-3	TRBD1	TRBJ2-5	TGCGCCAGCAGCCGTAACCGGGACAGGTACCAAGAGACCCAGTACTTC	CASSRNRDRYQETQYF
.	TRBV5-1	TRBD1	TRBJ2-7	TGCGCCAGCAGCTTCAATGGGACAGGGCTTTCTGAGCAGTACTTC	CASSFNGTGLSEQYF
.	TRBV11-2	.	TRBJ1-4	TGTGCCAGCAGACTACGGGGGGGGAATGAAAAACTGTTTTTT	CASRLRGGNEKLFF
.	TRBV29-1	.	TRBJ2-7	TGCAGCGTTCTGGGAGCCTACGAGCAGTACTTC	CSVLGAYEQYF
.	TRBV9	.	TRBJ2-3	TGTGCCAGCAGCGTAGTCCCCATCGAACAGGGCAAAAATACGCAGTATTTT	CASSVVPIEQGKNTQYF
.	TRBV4-1	TRBD1	TRBJ1-1	TGCGCCAGCAGCCAAGGACAGGGGGGCAGTGAAGCTTTCTTT	CASSQGQGGSEAFF
.	TRBV29-1	.	TRBJ2-3	TGCAGCGTTGATGACAGGCAATATTTT	CSVDDRQYF
.	TRBV6-1	TRBD2	TRBJ2-1	TGTGCCAGCAGTACGCCGTGGCCGGGGGGAAATGAGCAGTTCTTC	CASSTPWPGGNEQFF
.	TRBV9	.	TRBJ1-1	TGTGCCAGCAGCGTAGGGTATAGAGGAGTGAACACTGAAGCTTTCTTT	CASSVGYRGVNTEAFF
few	TRBV7-4	.	TRBJ1-1	TGTGCCAGCAGCTTAGCGACAGGATGCACTGAAGCTTTCTTT	CASSLATGCTEAFF
.	TRBV2	.	TRBJ2-1	TGTGCCAGCAGTGAAGTGGATATTGGCGGCAACAATGAGCAGTTCTTC	CASSEVDIGGNNEQFF
once	TRBV29-1	.	TRBJ1-3	TGCAGCGTTGGTCTCGGTCAAGCTGGAAACACCATATATTTT	CSVGLGQAGNTIYF
.	TRBV19	TRBD1	TRBJ1-2	TGTGCCAGTAGCCCCACGGGGACAGGGGTGGACTATGGCTACACCTTC	CASSPTGTGVDYGYTF
once	TRBV5-1	TRBD2	TRBJ2-3	TGCGCCAGCAGCACTACCGGGACTAGCGGGAGGACCAGCACAGATACGCAGTATTTT	CASSTTGTSGRTSTDTQYF